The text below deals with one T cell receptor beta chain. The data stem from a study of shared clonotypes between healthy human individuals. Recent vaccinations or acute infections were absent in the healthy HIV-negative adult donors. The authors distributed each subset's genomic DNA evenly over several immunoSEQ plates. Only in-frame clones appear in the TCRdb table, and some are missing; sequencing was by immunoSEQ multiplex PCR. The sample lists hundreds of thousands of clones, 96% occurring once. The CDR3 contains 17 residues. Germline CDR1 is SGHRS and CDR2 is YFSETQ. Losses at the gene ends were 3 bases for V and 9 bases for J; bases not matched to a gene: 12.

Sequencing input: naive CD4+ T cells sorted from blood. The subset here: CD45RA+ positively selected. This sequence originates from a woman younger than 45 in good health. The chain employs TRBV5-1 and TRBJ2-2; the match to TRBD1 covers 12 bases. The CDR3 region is CASSYQTGQGAMRELFF. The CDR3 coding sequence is TGCGCCAGCAGCTACCAAACGGGACAGGGGGCGATGCGGGAGCTGTTTTTT.